The rows below give T cell receptor beta chains drawn from one sample of a study of T-cell memory formation after mild COVID-19. TCRdb independently ran MiXCR on the 5' RACE reads; one entry per CDR3 protein. The sample has fewer than 700,000 distinct CDR3 sequences, less than 25% seen once. Sequencing used PBMCs or a T cell subset sorted from them (not recorded which). The receptors shown here come from an adult woman who had mild COVID-19 (a few samples of this study predate the infection). Cell type and time point are not known. The CDR3 runs from the conserved cysteine through the conserved F or W.

CDR3aa: CAWLWGSLFF
v_gene: TRBV30
j_gene: TRBJ2-1

CDR3aa: CSVVVDYNEQFF
v_gene: TRBV29-1
j_gene: TRBJ2-1

CDR3aa: CASTHTGVWVQETQYF
v_gene: TRBV12-3/TRBV12-4
j_gene: TRBJ2-5

CDR3aa: CASSATGTKNTEAFF
v_gene: TRBV7-9
j_gene: TRBJ1-1

CDR3aa: CASSLFGQLLNEQFF
v_gene: TRBV5-6
j_gene: TRBJ2-1

CDR3aa: CASRGVGNGYTF
v_gene: TRBV6-5
j_gene: TRBJ1-2

CDR3aa: CATSVTPGELFF
v_gene: TRBV24-1
j_gene: TRBJ2-2

CDR3aa: CSARVDRVGTEAFF
v_gene: TRBV20-1
j_gene: TRBJ1-1

CDR3aa: CASSFPGTHEQYF
v_gene: TRBV5-1
j_gene: TRBJ2-7

CDR3aa: CSASGLAWNEQFF
v_gene: TRBV20-1
j_gene: TRBJ2-1

CDR3aa: CASSQVDRDNYNEQFF
v_gene: TRBV7-9
j_gene: TRBJ2-1

CDR3aa: CASSLTLGRAEEQYF
v_gene: TRBV4-1
j_gene: TRBJ2-7

CDR3aa: CASSPIRLQGASTEAFF
v_gene: TRBV12-3/TRBV12-4
j_gene: TRBJ1-1

CDR3aa: CASSPRFDSFYGYTF
v_gene: TRBV4-1
j_gene: TRBJ1-2

CDR3aa: CASSETPASGAEQFF
v_gene: TRBV9
j_gene: TRBJ2-1

CDR3aa: CAISTSEEFTDTQYF
v_gene: TRBV10-3
j_gene: TRBJ2-3

CDR3aa: CASDTGAEKTQYF
v_gene: TRBV12-3/TRBV12-4
j_gene: TRBJ2-5